The clone carrying this T cell receptor (beta chain) showed up just once. The data are from a study of OX40 agonist ivuxolimab in advanced cancers. The repertoire was sequenced with immunoSEQ multiplex PCR; TCRdb's copy has only in-frame clones and lacks some. The sample lists 53,000 or so clones, nearly 95% seen once, with approximately 20% in the top ten. No patient had autoimmune disease or received systemic immunosuppression. The clonotype was recovered from an adult with an advanced solid tumor such as melanoma, head and neck, liver or kidney cancer. The sample was CD4+ or CD8+ T cells sorted from blood, taken in a trial of the OX40 agonist ivuxolimab.

Written as DNA, the CDR3 is TGTGCCAGCAGTTTACCGACGGCCCTTCCCTACGAGCAGTACTTC. Amino acid sequence: CASSLPTALPYEQYF. This rearrangement joins TRBV28 to TRBJ2-7; D not certain. The CDR3 runs to 15 residues. The V gene's germline CDR1 is MDHEN and CDR2 SYDVKM. V lost 2 bases to trimming and J lost 2 bases, with 13 bases between them.